This TCR beta chain was captured by sequencing in a study of Graves' ophthalmopathy and Graves' hyperthyroidism. On the study more broadly: No treatment had been given when peripheral blood was collected at initial diagnosis.

Moderate-to-severe activity, CAS ≥3, NOSPECS ≥4 and duration under 3 months were recorded for donors with ophthalmopathy. From RNA, the CDR3 regions of TCR beta chains were amplified and sequenced. RT-PCR in the first round used HTBI primers; a second-round multiplex PCR followed. TCRdb called the multiplex PCR reads again in MiXCR, with one record for every CDR3 protein. Among a few hundred thousand distinct CDR3 sequences listed, roughly a sixth were seen once. This clonotype was observed many times. This TCR was recovered from an adult man with Graves' ophthalmopathy. Sample: peripheral blood.

Written as DNA, the CDR3 is TGTGCCAGCAGTTTTACAGAAGGCGGAAACACCATATATTTT. This translates into CASSFTEGGNTIYF. The V call is TRBV28, the J call TRBJ1-3; D remains ambiguous. V dropped 3 bases and J dropped 4 bases, with 10 bases sitting between them. The CDR3 is made up of 14 amino acids. Germline V gene sequence: CDR1 MDHEN, CDR2 SYDVKM.